This T cell receptor beta chain derives from a study of T-cell reconstitution after alpha-beta-depleted transplantation in children. Regarding the study as a whole: At the one-year point after transplant, T-cell counts and TCRbeta diversity were found to come mostly from T cells that had been newly produced. After transplant, high TCRbeta diversity at day 60 in some patients arose from surviving recipient T cells and thymic progenitors. At around two months after transplant, the alpha-beta T cells were reportedly derived from several hundred expanded clones that came from non-depleted graft cells.

The library targeted TCRbeta and was prepared with unique molecular identifiers. TCRdb processed the PCR reads anew with MiXCR; each CDR3 protein has one entry. The sample holds some 76,000 distinct CDR3 sequences; roughly 11% are singletons and the top ten take about 13%. The CDR3 is made up of 14 amino acids. From germline, CDR1 is MGHRA and CDR2 YSYEKL. The V end was cut by 1 base, the J end by 2 bases, with 8 bases between. Many counts were recorded for this clonotype. Antigen unknown. This chain joins TRBV4-1 and TRBJ1-1; D unclear. The specimen comprised PBMCs, sampled before TCRalphabeta/CD19-depleted stem cell transplant. This TCR was recovered from a boy between 10 and 17 years old with acute myeloid leukemia, due to receive a stem cell transplant. Written as DNA, the CDR3 is TGCGCCAGCAGCCAAGGTTACCTTAACACTGAAGCTTTCTTT. Amino acid sequence: CASSQGYLNTEAFF.